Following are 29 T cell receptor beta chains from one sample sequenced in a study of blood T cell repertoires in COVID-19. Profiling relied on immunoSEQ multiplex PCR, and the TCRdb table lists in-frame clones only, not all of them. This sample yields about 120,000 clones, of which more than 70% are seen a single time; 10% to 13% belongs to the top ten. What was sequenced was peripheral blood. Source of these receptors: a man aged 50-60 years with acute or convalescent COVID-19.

DNA of the CDR3: TGTGCCAGCAGCCAATCCCTGACTAGCGGATATAGCTCCTACAATGAGCAGTTCTTC. Protein: CASSQSLTSGYSSYNEQFF. V usage is TRBV16 and J usage is TRBJ2-1, with TRBD2 identical over 9 bases. The V gene's germline CDR1 is KGHSY and CDR2 FQNENV. The CDR3 has 19 residues. V dropped 0 bases and J dropped 0; count of bases not matched to a gene: 9.

CDR3 nucleotide sequence: TGTGCCAGCTCACGGACAGCCGGCGGACCCCAGCATTTT. Amino acid sequence: CASSRTAGGPQHF. The V call is TRBV18, the J call TRBJ1-5; D possibly corresponds to TRBD1 (6 bases). Germline values: CDR1 KGHSH, CDR2 LQKENI. V was clipped by 4 bases and J by 10 bases, with 14 bases between them. The CDR3 totals 13 residues. The variable domain in full, completed from reference TRBV18 and TRBJ1-5, reads NAGVMQNPRHLVRRRGQEARLRCSPMKGHSHVYWYRQLPEEGLKFMVYLQKENIIDESGMPKERFSAEFPKEGPSILRIQQVVRGDSAAYFCASSRTAGGPQHFGDGTRLSIL.

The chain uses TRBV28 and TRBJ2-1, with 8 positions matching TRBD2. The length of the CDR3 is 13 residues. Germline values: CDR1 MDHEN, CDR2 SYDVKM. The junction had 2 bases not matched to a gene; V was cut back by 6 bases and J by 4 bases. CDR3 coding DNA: TGTGCCAGCAGGCGGGAGGCGTACAATGAGCAGTTCTTC. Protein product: CASRREAYNEQFF.

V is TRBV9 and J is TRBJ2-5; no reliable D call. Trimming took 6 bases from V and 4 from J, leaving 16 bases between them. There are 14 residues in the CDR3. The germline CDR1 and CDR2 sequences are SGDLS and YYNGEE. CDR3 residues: CASNLQGGRETQYF. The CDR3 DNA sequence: TGTGCCAGCAACCTACAAGGCGGCCGAGAGACCCAGTACTTC.

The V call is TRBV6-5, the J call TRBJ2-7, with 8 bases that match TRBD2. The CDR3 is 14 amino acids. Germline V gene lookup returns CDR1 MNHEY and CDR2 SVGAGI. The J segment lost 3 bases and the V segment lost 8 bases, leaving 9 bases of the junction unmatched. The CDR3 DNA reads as TGTGCCAGCGAGAGCGGGAGCAAAGACTACGAGCAGTACTTC. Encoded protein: CASESGSKDYEQYF.

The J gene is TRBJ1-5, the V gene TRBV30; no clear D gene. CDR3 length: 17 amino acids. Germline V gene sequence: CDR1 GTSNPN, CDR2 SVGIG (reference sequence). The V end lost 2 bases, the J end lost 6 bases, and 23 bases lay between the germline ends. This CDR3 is CAWSLVGGTLGGQPQHF. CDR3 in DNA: TGTGCCTGGAGTCTCGTCGGTGGCACGCTGGGAGGTCAGCCCCAGCATTTT.

CDR3 in amino acids: CASSLDRAGGAFF. For the CDR3, the DNA is TGCGCCAGCAGCTTGGACAGGGCAGGTGGAGCTTTCTTT. This sequence joins TRBV5-1 and TRBJ1-1, with TRBD1 as a possible D gene (6 bases). With 0 bases removed from V and 10 bases from J, the gap between germline ends came to 13 bases. The CDR3 length is 13 residues. From germline, CDR1 is SGHRS and CDR2 YFSETQ.

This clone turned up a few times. For the CDR3, the DNA is TGTGCCAGCATAATGGGAGGCAATCAGCCCCAGCATTTT. Protein: CASIMGGNQPQHF. The rearrangement links TRBV28 to TRBJ1-5; no reliable D call. This CDR3 has 13 amino acids. The germline V gene encodes CDR1 MDHEN and CDR2 SYDVKM. V was cut by 7 bases and J by 2 bases, with 9 bases left in between.

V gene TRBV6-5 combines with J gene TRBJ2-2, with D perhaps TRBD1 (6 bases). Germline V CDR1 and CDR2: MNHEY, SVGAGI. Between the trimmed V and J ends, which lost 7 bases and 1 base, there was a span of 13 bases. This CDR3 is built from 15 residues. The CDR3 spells CASNLNRVNTGELFF. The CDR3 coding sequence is TGTGCCAGCAACCTTAACAGGGTGAACACCGGGGAGCTGTTTTTT.

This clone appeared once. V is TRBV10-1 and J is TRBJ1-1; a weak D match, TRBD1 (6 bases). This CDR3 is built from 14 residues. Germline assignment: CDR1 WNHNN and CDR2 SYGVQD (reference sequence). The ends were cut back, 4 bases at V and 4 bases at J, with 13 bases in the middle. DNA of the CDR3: TGCGCCAGCAGTGGAGGGGGATTCGGCACTGAAGCTTTCTTT. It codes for CASSGGGFGTEAFF.

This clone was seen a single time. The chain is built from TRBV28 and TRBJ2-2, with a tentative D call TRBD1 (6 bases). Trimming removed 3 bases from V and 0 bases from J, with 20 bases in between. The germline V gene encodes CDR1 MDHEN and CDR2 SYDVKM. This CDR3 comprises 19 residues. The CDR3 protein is CASSFIGTIGYANTGELFF. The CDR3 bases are TGTGCCAGCAGTTTCATCGGGACAATAGGTTACGCGAACACCGGGGAGCTGTTTTTT.

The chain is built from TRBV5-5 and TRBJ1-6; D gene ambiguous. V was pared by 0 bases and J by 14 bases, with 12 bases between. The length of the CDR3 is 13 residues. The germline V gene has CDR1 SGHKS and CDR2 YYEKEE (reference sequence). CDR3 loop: CASSLVALPTLHF. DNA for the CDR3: TGTGCCAGCAGCTTGGTGGCCTTACCGACCCTCCACTTT.

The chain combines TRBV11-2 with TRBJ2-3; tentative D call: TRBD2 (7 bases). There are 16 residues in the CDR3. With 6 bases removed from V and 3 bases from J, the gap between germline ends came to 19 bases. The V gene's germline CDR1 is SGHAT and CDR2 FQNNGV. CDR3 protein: CASRPKGGRGTDTQYF. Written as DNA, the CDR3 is TGTGCCAGCAGACCGAAGGGAGGGAGGGGGACAGATACGCAGTATTTT.

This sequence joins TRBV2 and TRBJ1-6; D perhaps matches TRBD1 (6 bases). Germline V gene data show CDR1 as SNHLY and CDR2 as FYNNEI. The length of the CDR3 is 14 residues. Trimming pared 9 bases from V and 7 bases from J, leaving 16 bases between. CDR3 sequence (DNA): TGTGCCAGGTCTAAACAGACAGGCAATTCACCCCTCCACTTT. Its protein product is CARSKQTGNSPLHF.

CDR3 amino acids: CASSPPGTGAVYGYTF. CDR3 nucleotides: TGTGCCAGCAGCCCGCCCGGGACAGGGGCGGTCTATGGCTACACCTTC. The genes are TRBV14 and TRBJ1-2; 10 bases agree with TRBD1. Germline V gene data show CDR1 as SGHDN and CDR2 as FVKESK. Trimming took 4 bases from V and 4 from J; bases not matched to a gene: 9. There are 16 residues in the CDR3.

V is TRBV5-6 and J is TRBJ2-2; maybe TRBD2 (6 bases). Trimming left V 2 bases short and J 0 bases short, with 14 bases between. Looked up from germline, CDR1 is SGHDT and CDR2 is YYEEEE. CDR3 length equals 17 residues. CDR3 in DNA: TGTGCCAGCAGCTTCTTTTATCGACTAGCGAACACCGGGGAGCTGTTTTTT. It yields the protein CASSFFYRLANTGELFF.

The CDR3 spells CASSQGIWEVGYTF. The CDR3, as DNA: TGTGCCAGCAGCCAAGGGATCTGGGAGGTTGGCTACACCTTC. The V call is TRBV3-1 (or the pseudogene TRBV3-2), the J call TRBJ1-2; D remains ambiguous. With 1 base removed from V and 7 bases from J, the gap between germline ends came to 13 bases. Germline-derived CDR1 and CDR2 are LGHDT and YNNKEL (reference sequence). The CDR3 runs to 14 residues.

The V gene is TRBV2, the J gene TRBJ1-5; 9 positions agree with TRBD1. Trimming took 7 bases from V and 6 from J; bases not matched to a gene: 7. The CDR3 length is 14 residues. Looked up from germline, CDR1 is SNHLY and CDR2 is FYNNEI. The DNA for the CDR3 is TGTGCCAGCACACAACAGGGGGCCGGTCAGCCCCAGCATTTT. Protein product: CASTQQGAGQPQHF.

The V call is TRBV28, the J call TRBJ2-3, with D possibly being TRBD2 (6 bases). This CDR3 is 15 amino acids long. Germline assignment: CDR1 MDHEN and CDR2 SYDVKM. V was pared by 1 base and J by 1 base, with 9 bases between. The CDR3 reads CASSLLAVGTDTQYF. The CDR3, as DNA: TGTGCCAGCAGTTTATTAGCGGTGGGCACAGATACGCAGTATTTT.

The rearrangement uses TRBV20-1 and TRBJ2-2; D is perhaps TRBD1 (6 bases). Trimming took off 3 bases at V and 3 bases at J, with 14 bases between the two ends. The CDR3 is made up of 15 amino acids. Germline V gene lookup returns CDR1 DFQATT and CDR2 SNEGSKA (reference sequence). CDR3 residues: CSASPQGPYTGELFF. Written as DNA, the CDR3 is TGCAGTGCTAGTCCGCAGGGGCCTTACACCGGGGAGCTGTTTTTT.

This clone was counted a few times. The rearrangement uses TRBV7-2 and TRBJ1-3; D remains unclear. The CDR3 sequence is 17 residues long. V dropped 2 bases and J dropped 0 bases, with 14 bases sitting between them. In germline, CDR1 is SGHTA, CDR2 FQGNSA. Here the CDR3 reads CASSLSFLYSSGNTIYF. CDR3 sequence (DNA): TGTGCCAGCAGCTTATCGTTTTTATATAGCTCTGGAAACACCATATATTTT.

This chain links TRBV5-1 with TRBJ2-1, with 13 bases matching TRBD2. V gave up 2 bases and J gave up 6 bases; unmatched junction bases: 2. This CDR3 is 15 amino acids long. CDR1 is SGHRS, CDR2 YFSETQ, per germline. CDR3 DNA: TGCGCCAGCAGCTTACTAGCGGGGGGGTCCAATGAGCAGTTCTTC. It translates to CASSLLAGGSNEQFF.

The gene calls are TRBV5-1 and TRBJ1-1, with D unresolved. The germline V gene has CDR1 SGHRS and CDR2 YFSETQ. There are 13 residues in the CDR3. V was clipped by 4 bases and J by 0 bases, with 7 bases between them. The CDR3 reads CASSTSVNTEAFF. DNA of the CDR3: TGCGCCAGCAGCACATCAGTGAACACTGAAGCTTTCTTT.

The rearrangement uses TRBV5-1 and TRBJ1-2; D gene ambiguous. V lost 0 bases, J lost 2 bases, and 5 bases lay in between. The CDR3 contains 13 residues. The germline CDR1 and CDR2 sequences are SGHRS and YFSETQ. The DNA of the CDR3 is TGCGCCAGCAGCTTGGACTCCAACTATGGCTACACCTTC. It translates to CASSLDSNYGYTF.

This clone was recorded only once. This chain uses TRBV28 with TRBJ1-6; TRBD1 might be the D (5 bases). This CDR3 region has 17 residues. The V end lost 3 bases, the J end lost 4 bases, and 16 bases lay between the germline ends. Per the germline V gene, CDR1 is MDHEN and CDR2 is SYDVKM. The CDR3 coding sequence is TGTGCCAGCAGTTTTATTTTGGAGGGGTCTTATAATTCACCCCTCCACTTT. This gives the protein CASSFILEGSYNSPLHF.

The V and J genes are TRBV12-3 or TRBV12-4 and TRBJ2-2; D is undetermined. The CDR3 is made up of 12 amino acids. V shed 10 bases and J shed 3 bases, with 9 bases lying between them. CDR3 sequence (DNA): TGTGCCAATTCGCAGGACACCGGGGAGCTGTTTTTT. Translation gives CANSQDTGELFF.

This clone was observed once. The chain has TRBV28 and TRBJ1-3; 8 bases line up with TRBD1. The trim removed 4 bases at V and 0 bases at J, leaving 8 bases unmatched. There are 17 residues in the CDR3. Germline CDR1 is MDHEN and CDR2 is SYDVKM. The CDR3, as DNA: TGTGCCAGCAGTTCTGGGGACAGGTTCTTCTCTGGAAACACCATATATTTT. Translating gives CASSSGDRFFSGNTIYF.

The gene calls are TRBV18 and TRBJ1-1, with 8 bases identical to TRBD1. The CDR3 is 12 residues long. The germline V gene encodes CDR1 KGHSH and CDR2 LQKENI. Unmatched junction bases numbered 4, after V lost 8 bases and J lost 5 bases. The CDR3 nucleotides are TGTGCCAGCCATGGGGACAGGACTGAAGCTTTCTTT. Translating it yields CASHGDRTEAFF.

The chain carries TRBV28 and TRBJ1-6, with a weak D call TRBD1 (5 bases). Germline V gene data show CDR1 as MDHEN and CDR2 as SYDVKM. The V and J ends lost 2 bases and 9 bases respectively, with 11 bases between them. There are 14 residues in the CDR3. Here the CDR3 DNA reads TGTGCCAGCAGTTTAGGGGGGATTTCTTCACCCCTCCACTTT. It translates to CASSLGGISSPLHF.